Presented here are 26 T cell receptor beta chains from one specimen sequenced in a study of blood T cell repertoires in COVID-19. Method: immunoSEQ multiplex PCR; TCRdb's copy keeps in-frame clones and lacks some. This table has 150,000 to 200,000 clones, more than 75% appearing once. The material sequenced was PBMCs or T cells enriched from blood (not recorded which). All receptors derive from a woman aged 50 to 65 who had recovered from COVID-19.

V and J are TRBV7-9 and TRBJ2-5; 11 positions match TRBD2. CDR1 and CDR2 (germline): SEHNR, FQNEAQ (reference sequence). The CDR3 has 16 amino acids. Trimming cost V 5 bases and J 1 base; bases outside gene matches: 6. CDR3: CASSPKLAGVQETQYF. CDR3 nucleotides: TGTGCCAGCAGCCCAAAACTAGCGGGGGTCCAAGAGACCCAGTACTTC. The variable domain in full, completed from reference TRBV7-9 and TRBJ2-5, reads DTGVSQNPRHKITKRGQNVTFRCDPISEHNRLYWYRQTLGQGPEFLTYFQNEAQLEKSRLLSDRFSAERPKGSFSTLEIQRTEQGDSAMYLCASSPKLAGVQETQYFGPGTRLLVL.

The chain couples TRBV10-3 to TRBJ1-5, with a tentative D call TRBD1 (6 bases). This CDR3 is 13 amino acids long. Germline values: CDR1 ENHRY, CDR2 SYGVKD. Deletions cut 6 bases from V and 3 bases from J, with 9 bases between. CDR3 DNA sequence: TGTGCCATCAGACGACAGGTCAATCAGCCCCAGCATTTT. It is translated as CAIRRQVNQPQHF.

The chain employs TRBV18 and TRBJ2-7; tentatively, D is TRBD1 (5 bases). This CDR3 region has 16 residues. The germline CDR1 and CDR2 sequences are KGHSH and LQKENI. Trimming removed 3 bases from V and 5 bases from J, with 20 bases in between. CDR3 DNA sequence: TGTGCCAGCTCACCTATGCAGGGTAGTAGTTGGGACGAGCAGTACTTC. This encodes CASSPMQGSSWDEQYF.

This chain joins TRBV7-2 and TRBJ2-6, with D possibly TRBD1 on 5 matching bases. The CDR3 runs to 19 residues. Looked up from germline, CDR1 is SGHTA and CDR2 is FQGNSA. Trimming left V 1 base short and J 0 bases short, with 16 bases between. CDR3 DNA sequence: TGTGCCAGCAGCTTAGTGGGGCTCACCTTTACCTCTGGGGCCAACGTCCTGACTTTC. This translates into CASSLVGLTFTSGANVLTF.

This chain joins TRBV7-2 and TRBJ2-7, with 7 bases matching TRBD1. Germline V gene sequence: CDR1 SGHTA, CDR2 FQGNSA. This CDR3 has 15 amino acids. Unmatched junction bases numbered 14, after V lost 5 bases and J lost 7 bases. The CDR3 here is CASSPWYRGSGEQYF. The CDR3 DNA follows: TGTGCCAGCAGCCCCTGGTACAGGGGATCGGGAGAGCAGTACTTC.

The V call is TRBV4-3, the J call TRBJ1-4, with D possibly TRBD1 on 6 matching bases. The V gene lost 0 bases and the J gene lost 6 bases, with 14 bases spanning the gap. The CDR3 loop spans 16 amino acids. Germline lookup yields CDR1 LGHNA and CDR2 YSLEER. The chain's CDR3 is CASSQERGRGYEKLFF. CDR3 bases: TGCGCCAGCAGCCAAGAACGGGGGAGGGGGTATGAAAAACTGTTTTTT.

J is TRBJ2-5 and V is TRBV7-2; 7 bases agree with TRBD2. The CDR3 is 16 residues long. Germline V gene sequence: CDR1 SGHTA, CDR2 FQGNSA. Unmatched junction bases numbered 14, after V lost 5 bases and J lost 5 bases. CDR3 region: CASSPAGGKRGETQYF. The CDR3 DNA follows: TGTGCCAGCAGCCCCGCCGGGGGGAAAAGGGGCGAGACCCAGTACTTC.

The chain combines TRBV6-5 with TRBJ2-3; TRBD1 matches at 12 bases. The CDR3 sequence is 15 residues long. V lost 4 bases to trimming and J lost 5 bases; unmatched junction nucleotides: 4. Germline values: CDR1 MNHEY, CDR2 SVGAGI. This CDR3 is CASSSGTGGRDTQYF. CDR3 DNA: TGTGCCAGCAGTTCCGGGACAGGGGGCAGAGATACGCAGTATTTT.

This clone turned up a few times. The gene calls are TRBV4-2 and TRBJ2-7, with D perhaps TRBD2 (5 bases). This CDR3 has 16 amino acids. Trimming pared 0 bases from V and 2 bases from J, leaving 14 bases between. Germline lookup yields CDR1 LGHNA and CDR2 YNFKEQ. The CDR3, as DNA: TGTGCCAGCAGCCAAGATCATTCTAGCCGAACCTACGAGCAGTACTTC. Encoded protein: CASSQDHSSRTYEQYF.

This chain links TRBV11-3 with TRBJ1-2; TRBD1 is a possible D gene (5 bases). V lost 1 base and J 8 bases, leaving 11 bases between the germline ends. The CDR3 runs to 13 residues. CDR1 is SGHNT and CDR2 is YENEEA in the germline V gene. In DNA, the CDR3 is TGTGCCAGCAGCTTAGTTCAGGGTGGAGGCTACACCTTC. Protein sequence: CASSLVQGGGYTF.

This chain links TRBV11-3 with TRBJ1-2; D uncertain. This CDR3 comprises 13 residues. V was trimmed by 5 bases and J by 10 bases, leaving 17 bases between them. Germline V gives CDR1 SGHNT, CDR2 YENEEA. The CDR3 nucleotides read TGTGCCAGCAGCACACGGCCCGGGGTAGTCTACACCTTC. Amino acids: CASSTRPGVVYTF.

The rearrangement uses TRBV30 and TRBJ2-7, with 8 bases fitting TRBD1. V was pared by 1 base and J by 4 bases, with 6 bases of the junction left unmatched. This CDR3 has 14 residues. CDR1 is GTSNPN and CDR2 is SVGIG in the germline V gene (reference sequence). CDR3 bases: TGTGCCTGGAGTGCTCTAGACAGGGGATACGAGCAGTACTTC. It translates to CAWSALDRGYEQYF. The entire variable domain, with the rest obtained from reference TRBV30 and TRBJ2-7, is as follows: SQTIHQWPATLVQPVGSPLSLECTVEGTSNPNLYWYRQAAGRGLQLLFYSVGIGQISSEVPQNLSASRPQDRQFILSSKKLLLSDSGFYLCAWSALDRGYEQYFGPGTRLTVT.

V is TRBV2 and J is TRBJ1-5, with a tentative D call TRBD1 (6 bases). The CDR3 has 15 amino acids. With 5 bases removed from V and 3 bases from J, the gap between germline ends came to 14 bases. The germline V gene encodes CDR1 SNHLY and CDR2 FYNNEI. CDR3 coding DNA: TGTGCCAGCAGTATCGACAGGTCCTCCAATCAGCCCCAGCATTTT. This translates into CASSIDRSSNQPQHF.

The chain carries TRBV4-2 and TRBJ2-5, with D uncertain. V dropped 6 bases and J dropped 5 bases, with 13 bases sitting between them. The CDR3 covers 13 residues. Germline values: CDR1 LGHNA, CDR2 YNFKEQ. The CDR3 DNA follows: TGTGCCAGCAGTTCTTTGGCTAGGGAGACCCAGTACTTC. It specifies CASSSLARETQYF.

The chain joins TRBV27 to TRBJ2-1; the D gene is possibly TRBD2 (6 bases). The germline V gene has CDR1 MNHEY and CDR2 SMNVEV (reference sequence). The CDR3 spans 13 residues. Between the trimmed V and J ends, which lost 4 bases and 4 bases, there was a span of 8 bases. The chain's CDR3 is CASSWTKYNEQFF. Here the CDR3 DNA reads TGTGCCAGCAGTTGGACTAAATACAATGAGCAGTTCTTC.

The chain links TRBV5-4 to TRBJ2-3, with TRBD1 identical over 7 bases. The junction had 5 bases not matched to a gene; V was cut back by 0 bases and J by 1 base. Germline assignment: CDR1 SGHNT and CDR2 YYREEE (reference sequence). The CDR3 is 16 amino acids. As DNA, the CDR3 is TGTGCCAGCAGCTTGGCCAGGGGGTGGGGCACAGATACGCAGTATTTT. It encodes CASSLARGWGTDTQYF.

CDR3 sequence (DNA): TGTGCCATCAGTGAGGCTAGCGGGGTCAGGGGTGAGCAGTTCTTC. Amino acid sequence: CAISEASGVRGEQFF. The V call is TRBV10-3, the J call TRBJ2-1, with 9 nucleotides matching TRBD2. This CDR3 has 15 amino acids. CDR1 ENHRY and CDR2 SYGVKD come from the germline V gene. The J segment lost 9 bases and the V segment lost 2 bases, leaving 8 bases of the junction unmatched.

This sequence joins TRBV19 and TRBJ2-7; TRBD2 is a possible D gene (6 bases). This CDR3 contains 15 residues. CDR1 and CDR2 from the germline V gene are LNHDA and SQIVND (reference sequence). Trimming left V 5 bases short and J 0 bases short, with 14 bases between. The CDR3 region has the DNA TGTGCCAGTAGTGTAGCGGAGGGGAGCTCCTACGAGCAGTACTTC. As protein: CASSVAEGSSYEQYF.

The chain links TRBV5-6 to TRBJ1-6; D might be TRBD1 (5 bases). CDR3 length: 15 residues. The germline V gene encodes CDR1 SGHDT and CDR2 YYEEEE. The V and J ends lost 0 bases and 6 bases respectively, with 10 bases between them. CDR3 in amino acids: CASSLGAGINSPLHF. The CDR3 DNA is TGTGCCAGCAGCTTGGGGGCAGGGATTAATTCACCCCTCCACTTT.

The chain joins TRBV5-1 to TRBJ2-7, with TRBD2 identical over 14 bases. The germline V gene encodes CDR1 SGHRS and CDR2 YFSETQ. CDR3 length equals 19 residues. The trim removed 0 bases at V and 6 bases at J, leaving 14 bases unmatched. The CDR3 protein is CASSLGLMTSGGVAFEQYF. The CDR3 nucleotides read TGCGCCAGCAGCTTGGGGCTAATGACTAGCGGGGGGGTAGCTTTCGAGCAGTACTTC.

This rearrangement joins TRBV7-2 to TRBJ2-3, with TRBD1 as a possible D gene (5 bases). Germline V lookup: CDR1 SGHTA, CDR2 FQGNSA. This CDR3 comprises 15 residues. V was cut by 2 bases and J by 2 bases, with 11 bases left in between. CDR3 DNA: TGTGCCAGCAGCTTAAGACAGAACCCCACAGATACGCAGTATTTT. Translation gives CASSLRQNPTDTQYF.

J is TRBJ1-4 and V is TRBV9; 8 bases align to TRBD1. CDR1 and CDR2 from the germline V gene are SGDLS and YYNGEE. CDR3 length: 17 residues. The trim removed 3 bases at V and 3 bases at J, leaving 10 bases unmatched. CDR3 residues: CASSAGQGFSANEKLFF. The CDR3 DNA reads TGTGCCAGCAGCGCCGGACAGGGATTCTCAGCTAATGAAAAACTGTTTTTT.

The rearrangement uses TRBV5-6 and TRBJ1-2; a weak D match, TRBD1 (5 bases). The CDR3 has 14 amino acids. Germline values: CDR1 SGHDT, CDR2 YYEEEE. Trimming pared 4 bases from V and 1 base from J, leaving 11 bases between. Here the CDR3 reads CASSQPGGNYGYTF. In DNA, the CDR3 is TGTGCCAGCAGCCAACCGGGGGGTAACTATGGCTACACCTTC. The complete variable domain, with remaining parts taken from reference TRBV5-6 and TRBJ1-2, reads DAGVTQSPTHLIKTRGQQVTLRCSPKSGHDTVSWYQQALGQGPQFIFQYYEEEERQRGNFPDRFSGHQFPNYSSELNVNALLLGDSALYLCASSQPGGNYGYTFGSGTRLTVV.

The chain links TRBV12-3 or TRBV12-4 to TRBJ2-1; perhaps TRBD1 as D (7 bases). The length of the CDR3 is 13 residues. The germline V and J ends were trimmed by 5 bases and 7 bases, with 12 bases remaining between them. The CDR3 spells CASSIQGRNEQFF. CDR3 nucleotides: TGTGCCAGCAGTATACAGGGGAGGAATGAGCAGTTCTTC.

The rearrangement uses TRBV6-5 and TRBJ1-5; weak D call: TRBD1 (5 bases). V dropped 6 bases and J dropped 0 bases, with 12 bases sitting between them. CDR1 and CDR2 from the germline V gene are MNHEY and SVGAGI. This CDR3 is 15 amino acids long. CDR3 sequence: CASRPQGYSNQPQHF. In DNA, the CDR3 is TGTGCCAGCAGGCCTCAGGGTTATAGCAATCAGCCCCAGCATTTT.

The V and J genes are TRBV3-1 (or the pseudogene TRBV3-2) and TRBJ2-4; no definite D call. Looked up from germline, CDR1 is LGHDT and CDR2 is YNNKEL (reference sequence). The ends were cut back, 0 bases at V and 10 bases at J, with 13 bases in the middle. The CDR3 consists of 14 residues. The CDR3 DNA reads TGTGCCAGCAGCCAAGACCAACTCAACCGGATTCAGTACTTC. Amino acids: CASSQDQLNRIQYF.